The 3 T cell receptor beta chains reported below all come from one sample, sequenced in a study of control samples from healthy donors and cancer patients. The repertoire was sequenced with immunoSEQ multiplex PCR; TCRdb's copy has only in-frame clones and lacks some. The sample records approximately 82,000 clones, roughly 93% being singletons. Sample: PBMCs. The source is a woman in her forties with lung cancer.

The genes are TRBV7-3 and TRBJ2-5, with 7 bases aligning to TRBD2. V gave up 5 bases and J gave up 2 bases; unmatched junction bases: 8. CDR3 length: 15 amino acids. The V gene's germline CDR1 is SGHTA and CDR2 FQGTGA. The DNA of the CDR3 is TGTGCCAGCAGCCGAGCTAGCGGTATACAAGAGACCCAGTACTTC. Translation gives CASSRASGIQETQYF.

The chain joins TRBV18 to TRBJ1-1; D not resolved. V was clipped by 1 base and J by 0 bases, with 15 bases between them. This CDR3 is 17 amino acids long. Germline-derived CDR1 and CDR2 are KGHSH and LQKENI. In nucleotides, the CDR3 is TGTGCCAGCTCACCACTAATCTCTCGGCAGCTGAACACTGAAGCTTTCTTT. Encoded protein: CASSPLISRQLNTEAFF. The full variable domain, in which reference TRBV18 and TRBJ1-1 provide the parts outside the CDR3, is NAGVMQNPRHLVRRRGQEARLRCSPMKGHSHVYWYRQLPEEGLKFMVYLQKENIIDESGMPKERFSAEFPKEGPSILRIQQVVRGDSAAYFCASSPLISRQLNTEAFFGQGTRLTVV.

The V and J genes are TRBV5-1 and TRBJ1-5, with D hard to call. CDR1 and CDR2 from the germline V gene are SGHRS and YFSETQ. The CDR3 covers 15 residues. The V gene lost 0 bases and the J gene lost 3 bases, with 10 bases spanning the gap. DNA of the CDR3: TGCGCCAGCAGCTTGGCCGCAGGACTCAATCAGCCCCAGCATTTT. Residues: CASSLAAGLNQPQHF.